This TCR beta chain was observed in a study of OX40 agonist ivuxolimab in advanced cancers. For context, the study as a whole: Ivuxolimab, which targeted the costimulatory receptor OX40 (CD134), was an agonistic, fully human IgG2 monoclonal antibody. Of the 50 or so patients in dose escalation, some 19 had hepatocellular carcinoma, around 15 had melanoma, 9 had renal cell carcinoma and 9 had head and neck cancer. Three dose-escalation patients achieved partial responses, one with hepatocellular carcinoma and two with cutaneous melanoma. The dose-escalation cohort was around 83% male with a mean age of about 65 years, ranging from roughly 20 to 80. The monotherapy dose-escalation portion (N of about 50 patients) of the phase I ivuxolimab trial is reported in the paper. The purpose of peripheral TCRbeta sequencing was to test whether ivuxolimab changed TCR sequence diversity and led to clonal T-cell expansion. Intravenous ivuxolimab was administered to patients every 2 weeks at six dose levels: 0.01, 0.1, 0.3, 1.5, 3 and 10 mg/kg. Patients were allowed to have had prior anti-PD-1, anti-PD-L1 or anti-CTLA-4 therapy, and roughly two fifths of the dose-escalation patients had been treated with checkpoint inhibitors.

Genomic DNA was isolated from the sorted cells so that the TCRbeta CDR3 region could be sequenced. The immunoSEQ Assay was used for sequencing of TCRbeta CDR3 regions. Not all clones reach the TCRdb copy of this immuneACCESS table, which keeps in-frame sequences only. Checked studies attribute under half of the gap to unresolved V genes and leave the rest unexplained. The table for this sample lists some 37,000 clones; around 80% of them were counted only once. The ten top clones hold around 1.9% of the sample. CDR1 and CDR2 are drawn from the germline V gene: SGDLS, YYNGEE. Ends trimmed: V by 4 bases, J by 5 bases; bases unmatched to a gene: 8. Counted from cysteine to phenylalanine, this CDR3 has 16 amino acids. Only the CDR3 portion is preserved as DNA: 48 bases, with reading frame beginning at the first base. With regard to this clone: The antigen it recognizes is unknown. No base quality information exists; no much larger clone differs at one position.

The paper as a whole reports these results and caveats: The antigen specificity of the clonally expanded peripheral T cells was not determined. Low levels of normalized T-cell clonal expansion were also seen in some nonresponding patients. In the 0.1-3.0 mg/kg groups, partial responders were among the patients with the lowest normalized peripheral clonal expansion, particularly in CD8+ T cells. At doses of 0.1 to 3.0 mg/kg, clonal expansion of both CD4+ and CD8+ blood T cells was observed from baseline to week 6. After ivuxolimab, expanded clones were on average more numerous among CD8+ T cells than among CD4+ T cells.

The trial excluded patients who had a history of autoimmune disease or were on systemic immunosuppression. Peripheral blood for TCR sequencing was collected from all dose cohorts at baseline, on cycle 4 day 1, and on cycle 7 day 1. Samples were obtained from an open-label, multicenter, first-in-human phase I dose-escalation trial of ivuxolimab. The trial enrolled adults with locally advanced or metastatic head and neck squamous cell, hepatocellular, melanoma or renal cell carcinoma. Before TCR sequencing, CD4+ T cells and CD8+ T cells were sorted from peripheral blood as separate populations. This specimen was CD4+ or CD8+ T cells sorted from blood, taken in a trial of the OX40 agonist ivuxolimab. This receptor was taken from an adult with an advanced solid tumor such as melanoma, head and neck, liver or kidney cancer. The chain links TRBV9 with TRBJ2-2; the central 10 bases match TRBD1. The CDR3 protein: CASSTPGQGSTGELFF. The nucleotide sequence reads TGTGCCAGCAGCACGCCGGGACAGGGGAGTACCGGGGAGCTGTTTTTT.